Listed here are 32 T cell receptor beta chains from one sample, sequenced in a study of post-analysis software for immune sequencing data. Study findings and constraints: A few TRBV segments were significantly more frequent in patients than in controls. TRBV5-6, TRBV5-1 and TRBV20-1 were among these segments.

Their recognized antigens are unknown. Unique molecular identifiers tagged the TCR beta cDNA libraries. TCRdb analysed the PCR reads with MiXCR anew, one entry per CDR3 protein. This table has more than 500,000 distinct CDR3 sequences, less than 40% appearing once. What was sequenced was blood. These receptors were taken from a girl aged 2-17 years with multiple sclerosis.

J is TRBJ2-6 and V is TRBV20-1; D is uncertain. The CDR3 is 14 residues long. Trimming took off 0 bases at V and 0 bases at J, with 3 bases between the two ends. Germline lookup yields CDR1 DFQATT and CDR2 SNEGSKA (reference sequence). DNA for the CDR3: TGCAGTGCTAGAGACTTCTCTGGGGCCAACGTCCTGACTTTC. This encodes CSARDFSGANVLTF.

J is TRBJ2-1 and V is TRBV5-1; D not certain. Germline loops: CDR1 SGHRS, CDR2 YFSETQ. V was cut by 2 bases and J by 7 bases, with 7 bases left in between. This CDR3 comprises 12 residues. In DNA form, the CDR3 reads TGCGCCAGCAGCTTTCCTGAGAATGAGCAGTTCTTC. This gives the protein CASSFPENEQFF.

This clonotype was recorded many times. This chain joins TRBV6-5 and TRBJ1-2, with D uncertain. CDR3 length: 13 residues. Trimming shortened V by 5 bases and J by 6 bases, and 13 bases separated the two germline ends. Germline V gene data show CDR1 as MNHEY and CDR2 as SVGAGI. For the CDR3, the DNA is TGTGCCAGCAGTCGCAGCGGTCGGGATGGCTACACCTTC. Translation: CASSRSGRDGYTF.

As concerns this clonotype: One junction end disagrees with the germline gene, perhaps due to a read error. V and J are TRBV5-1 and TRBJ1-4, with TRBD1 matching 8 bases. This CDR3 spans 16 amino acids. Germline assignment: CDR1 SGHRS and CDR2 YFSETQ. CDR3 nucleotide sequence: TGCGCCAGCAGCCGGGCCGAGACAGGGGCTAAGGAAAAACTGTTTTTT. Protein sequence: CASSRAETGAKEKLFF.

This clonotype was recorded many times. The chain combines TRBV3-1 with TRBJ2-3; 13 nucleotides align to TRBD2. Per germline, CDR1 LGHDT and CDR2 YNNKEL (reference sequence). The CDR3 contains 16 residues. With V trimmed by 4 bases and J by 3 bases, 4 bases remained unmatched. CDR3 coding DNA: TGTGCCAGCAGCCCGCTGACTAGCGGGGGGACAGATACGCAGTATTTT. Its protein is CASSPLTSGGTDTQYF.

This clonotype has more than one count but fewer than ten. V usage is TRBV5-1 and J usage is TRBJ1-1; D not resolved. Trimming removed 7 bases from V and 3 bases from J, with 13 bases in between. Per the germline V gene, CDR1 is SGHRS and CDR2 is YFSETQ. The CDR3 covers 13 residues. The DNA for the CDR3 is TGCGCCAGCGCGACCGAATTGGACACTGAAGCTTTCTTT. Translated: CASATELDTEAFF.

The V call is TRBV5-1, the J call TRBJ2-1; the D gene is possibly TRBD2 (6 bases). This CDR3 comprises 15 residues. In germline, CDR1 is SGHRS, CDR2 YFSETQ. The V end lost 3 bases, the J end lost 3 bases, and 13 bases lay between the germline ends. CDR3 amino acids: CASSSTGLDYNEQFF. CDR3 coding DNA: TGCGCCAGCAGCTCCACGGGACTCGACTACAATGAGCAGTTCTTC.

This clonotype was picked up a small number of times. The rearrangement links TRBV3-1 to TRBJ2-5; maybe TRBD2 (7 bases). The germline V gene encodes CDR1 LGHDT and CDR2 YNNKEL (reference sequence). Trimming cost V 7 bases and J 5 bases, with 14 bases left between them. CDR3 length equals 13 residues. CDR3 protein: CASTPGGPETQYF. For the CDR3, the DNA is TGTGCCAGCACCCCCGGGGGGCCGGAGACCCAGTACTTC.

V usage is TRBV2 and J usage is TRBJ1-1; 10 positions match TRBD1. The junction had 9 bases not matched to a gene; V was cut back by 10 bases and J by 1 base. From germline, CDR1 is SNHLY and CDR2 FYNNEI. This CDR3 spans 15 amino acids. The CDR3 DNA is TGTGCCACCACCCAACGGGACAGGGGGAACACTGAAGCTTTCTTT. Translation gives CATTQRDRGNTEAFF.

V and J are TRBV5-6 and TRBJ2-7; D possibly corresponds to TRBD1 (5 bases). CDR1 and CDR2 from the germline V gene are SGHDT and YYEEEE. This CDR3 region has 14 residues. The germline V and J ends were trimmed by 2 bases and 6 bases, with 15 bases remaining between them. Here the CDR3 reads CASSFFQGVGEQYF. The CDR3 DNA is TGTGCCAGCAGCTTTTTCCAGGGCGTTGGCGAGCAGTACTTC. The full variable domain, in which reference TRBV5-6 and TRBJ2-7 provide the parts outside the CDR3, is DAGVTQSPTHLIKTRGQQVTLRCSPKSGHDTVSWYQQALGQGPQFIFQYYEEEERQRGNFPDRFSGHQFPNYSSELNVNALLLGDSALYLCASSFFQGVGEQYFGPGTRLTVT.

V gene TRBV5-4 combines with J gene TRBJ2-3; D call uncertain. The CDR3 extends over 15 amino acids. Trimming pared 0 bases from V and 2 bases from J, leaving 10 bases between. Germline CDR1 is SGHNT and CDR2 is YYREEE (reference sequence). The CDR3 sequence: CASSLVPDPTDTQYF. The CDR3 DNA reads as TGTGCCAGCAGCTTGGTTCCAGACCCCACAGATACGCAGTATTTT.

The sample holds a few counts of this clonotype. The CDR3 DNA is TGTGCCAGCAGTGGGGCTACCAGGACTAATGAAAAACTGTTTTTT. It is translated as CASSGATRTNEKLFF. The genes are TRBV6-5 and TRBJ1-4, with TRBD1 as a possible D gene (5 bases). CDR3 length: 15 residues. The germline V gene has CDR1 MNHEY and CDR2 SVGAGI. V dropped 5 bases and J dropped 2 bases, with 12 bases sitting between them.

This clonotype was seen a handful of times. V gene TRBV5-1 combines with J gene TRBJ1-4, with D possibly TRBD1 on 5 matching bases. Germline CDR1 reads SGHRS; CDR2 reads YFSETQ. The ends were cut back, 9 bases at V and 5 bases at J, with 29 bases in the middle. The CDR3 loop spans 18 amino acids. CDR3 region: CAIRRGASIASRNEKLFF. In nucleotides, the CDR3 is TGCGCCATCAGGAGGGGCGCTTCTATAGCCTCCCGCAATGAAAAACTGTTTTTT.

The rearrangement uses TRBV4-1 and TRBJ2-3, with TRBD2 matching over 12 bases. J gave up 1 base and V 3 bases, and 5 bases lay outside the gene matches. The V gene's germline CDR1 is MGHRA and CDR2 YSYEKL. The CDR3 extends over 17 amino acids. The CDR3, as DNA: TGCGCCAGCAGCCACGGAGGGACTAGCGGGCGCACAGATACGCAGTATTTT. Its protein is CASSHGGTSGRTDTQYF.

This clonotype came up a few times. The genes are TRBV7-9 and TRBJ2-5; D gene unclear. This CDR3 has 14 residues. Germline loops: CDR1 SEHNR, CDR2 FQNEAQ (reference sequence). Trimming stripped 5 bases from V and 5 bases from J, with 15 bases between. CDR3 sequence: CASSPPAGLETQYF. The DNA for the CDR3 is TGTGCCAGCAGCCCCCCCGCCGGATTGGAGACCCAGTACTTC.

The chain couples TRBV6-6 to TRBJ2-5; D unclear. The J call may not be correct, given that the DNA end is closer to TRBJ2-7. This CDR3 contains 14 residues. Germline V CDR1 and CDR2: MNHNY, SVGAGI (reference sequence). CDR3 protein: CASSRNRVNYEQYF. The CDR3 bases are TGTGCCAGCAGTCGTAATCGGGTGAACTACGAGCAGTACTTC.

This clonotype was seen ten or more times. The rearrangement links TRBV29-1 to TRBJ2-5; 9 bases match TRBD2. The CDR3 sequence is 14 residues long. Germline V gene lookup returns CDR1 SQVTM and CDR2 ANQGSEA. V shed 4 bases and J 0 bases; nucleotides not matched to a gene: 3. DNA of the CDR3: TGCAGCGTTGCGAGCGGGGGGTACCAAGAGACCCAGTACTTC. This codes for CSVASGGYQETQYF.

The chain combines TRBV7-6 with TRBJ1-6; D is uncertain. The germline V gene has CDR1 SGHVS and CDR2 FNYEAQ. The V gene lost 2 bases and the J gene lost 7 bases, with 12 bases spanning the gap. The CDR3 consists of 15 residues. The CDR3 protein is CASSLKPGSNSPLHF. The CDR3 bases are TGTGCCAGCAGCTTAAAACCAGGCTCGAATTCACCCCTCCACTTT.

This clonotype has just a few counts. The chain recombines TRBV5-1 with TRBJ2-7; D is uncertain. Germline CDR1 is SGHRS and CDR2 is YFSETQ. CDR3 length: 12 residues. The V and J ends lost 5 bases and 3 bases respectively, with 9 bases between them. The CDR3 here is CASRSQIYEQYF. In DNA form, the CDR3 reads TGCGCCAGCAGGAGTCAGATCTACGAGCAGTACTTC. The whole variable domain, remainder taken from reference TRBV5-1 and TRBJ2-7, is KAGVTQTPRYLIKTRGQQVTLSCSPISGHRSVSWYQQTPGQGLQFLFEYFSETQRNKGNFPGRFSGRQFSNSRSEMNVSTLELGDSALYLCASRSQIYEQYFGPGTRLTVT.

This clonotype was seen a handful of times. The CDR3 DNA sequence: TGCGCCAGCAGCCAAGGGACTAATGGCGAGCAGTACTTC. This codes for CASSQGTNGEQYF. The V call is TRBV4-1, the J call TRBJ2-7; perhaps TRBD2 as D (6 bases). This CDR3 contains 13 residues. The germline V gene has CDR1 MGHRA and CDR2 YSYEKL. Trimming took off 1 base at V and 6 bases at J, with 10 bases between the two ends.

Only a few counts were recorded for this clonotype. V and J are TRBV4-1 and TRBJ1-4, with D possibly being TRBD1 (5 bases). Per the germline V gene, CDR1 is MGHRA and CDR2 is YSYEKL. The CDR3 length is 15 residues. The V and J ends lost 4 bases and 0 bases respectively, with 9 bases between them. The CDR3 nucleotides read TGCGCCAGCAGCCGCCCGGGGGCAACTAATGAAAAACTGTTTTTT. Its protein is CASSRPGATNEKLFF.

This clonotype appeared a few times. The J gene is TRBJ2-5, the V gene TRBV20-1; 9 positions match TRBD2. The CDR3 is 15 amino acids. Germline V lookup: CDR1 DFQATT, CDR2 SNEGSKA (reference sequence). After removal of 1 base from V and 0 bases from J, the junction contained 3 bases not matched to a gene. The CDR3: CSARGASGDQETQYF. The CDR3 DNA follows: TGCAGTGCTAGAGGGGCTAGCGGGGACCAAGAGACCCAGTACTTC.

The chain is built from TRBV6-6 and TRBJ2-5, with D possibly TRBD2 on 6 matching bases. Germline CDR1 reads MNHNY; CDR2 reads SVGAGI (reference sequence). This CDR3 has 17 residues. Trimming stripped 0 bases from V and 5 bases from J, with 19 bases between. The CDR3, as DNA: TGTGCCAGCAGTTACTCAGGAACGGAGGGGCCCCGGGAGACCCAGTACTTC. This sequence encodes CASSYSGTEGPRETQYF.

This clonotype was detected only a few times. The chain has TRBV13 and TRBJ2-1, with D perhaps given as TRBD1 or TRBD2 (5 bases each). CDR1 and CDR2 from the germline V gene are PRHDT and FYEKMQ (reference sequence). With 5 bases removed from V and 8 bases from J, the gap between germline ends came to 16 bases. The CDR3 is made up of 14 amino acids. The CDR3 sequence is CASSNRDARYEQFF. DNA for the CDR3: TGTGCCAGCAGCAACCGGGACGCCCGGTATGAGCAGTTCTTC. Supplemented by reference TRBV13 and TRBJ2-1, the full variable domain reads AAGVIQSPRHLIKEKRETATLKCYPIPRHDTVYWYQQGPGQDPQFLISFYEKMQSDKGSIPDRFSAQQFSDYHSELNMSSLELGDSALYFCASSNRDARYEQFFGPGTRLTVL.

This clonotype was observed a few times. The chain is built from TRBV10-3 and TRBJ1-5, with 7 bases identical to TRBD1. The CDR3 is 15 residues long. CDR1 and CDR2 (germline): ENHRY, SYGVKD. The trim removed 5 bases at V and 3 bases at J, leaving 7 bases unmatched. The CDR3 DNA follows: TGTGCCATCAGTTCCACTACAGGGGACAATCAGCCCCAGCATTTT. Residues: CAISSTTGDNQPQHF.

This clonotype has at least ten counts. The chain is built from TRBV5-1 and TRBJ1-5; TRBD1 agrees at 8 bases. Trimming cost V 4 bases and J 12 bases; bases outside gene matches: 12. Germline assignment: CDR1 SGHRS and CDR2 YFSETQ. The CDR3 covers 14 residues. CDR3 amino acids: CASSEGGTGAHQHF. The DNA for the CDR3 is TGCGCCAGCAGCGAAGGGGGGACAGGTGCCCACCAGCATTTT.

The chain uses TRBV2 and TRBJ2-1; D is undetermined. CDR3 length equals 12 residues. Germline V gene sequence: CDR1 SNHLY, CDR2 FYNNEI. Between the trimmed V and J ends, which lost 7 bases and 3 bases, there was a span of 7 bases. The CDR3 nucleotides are TGTGCCAGCATGGCTCTCTACAATGAGCAGTTCTTC. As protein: CASMALYNEQFF.

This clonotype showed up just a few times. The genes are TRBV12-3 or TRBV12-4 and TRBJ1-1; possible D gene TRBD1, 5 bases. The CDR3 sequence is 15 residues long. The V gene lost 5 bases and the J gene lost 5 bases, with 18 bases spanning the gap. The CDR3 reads CASSTRRGVGTEAFF. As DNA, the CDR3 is TGTGCCAGCAGTACGAGGCGGGGGGTGGGGACTGAAGCTTTCTTT.

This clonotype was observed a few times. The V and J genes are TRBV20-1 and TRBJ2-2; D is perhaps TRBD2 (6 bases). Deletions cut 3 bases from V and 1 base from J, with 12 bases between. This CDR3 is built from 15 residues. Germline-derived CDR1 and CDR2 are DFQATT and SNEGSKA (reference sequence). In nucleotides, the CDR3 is TGCAGTGCTAGGAAAGACGGGGGGAACACCGGGGAGCTGTTTTTT. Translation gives CSARKDGGNTGELFF.

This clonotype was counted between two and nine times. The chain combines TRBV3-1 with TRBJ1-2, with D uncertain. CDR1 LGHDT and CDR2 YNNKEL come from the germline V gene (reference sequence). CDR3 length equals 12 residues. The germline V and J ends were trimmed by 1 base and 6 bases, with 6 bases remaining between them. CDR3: CASSQGLNGYTF. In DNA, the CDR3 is TGTGCCAGCAGCCAAGGACTGAATGGCTACACCTTC.

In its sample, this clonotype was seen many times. The CDR3 sequence is CSVFRSSSYEQYF. The CDR3 DNA reads as TGCAGTGTATTCCGATCAAGCTCCTACGAGCAGTACTTC. This rearrangement joins TRBV29-1 to TRBJ2-7; D ambiguous. Germline CDR1 and CDR2: SQVTM and ANQGSEA. The CDR3 sequence is 13 residues long.

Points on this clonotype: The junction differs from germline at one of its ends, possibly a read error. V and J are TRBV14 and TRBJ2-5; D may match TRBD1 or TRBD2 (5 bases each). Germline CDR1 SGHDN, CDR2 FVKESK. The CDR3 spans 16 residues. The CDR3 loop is CAGSQDRGFGGETQYF. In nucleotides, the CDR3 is TGTGCCGGCAGCCAAGATCGGGGCTTCGGAGGAGAGACCCAGTACTTC.